Here is one T cell receptor (beta chain) with its context. Its antigen remains unknown. CDR3 length equals 15 residues. CDR1 SGHRS and CDR2 YFSETQ come from the germline V gene. Germline trimming cut 5 bases from V and 1 base from J; bases unmatched to any gene: 8. Sequencing was performed with immunoSEQ multiplex PCR; in TCRdb, only in-frame clones are kept and a portion is missing. The profile shows 150,000 to 200,000 clones, roughly 94% of them singletons. The entry originates in a study of T cell responses to AZD1222 COVID-19 vaccine. Broader study findings: Just six or seven AZD1222 recipients tested seropositive at baseline.

The source of this sequence is an adult who received the AZD1222 COVID-19 vaccine. The chain couples TRBV5-1 to TRBJ2-7; TRBD2 aligns across 8 bases. The material was peripheral blood, obtained 28 days after the second AZD1222 dose. CDR3 residues: CASRRPGLDSYEQYF. DNA for the CDR3: TGCGCCAGCAGACGGCCGGGACTAGATTCCTACGAGCAGTACTTC.